These T cell receptor beta chains were read from a single sample in a study of blood T cell repertoires in COVID-19. The protocol was immunoSEQ multiplex PCR, while the TCRdb copy is restricted to in-frame clones and leaves out a portion. Found here are roughly 81,000 clones, approximately 90% of them singletons; the top ten hold more than 10%. The sample was peripheral blood. All receptors come from a man in his 70s with active or convalescent COVID-19. Both conserved end residues are part of each CDR3. A D gene is named only where the DNA matches it firmly. Where a row states a size, it is once, few, many or the class of an expanded clone; other rows omit it.

CDR3nt	CDR3aa	abundance	d_gene	j_gene	v_gene
TGTGCCAGCAGTCGCCAGAATCAGCCCCAGCATTTT	CASSRQNQPQHF	.	.	TRBJ1-5	TRBV2
TGTGCCAGCAGTATCAGGGTGAGGGAGACCCAGTACTTC	CASSIRVRETQYF	.	.	TRBJ2-5	TRBV28
TGTGCCAGCAGCTTAGCGGCTAGCGGGGGTTCTTTCGAGACCCAGTACTTC	CASSLAASGGSFETQYF	.	TRBD2	TRBJ2-5	TRBV7-9
TGTGCCTCTGGGACAGGGCTATGGACTGAAGCTTTCTTT	CASGTGLWTEAFF	.	TRBD1	TRBJ1-1	TRBV10-3
TGTGCCATCAGTGAGGGCGGACAGTACAATCAGCCCCAGCATTTT	CAISEGGQYNQPQHF	.	.	TRBJ1-5	TRBV10-3
TGTGCCAGTAGTTCTTGGGGAGGGAGCATGGATGGCTACACCTTC	CASSSWGGSMDGYTF	.	.	TRBJ1-2	TRBV19
TGTGCCATCCGGGACAGGGGGGGGAGGAACACCGGGGAGCTGTTTTTT	CAIRDRGGRNTGELFF	.	TRBD1	TRBJ2-2	TRBV19
TGCGCCAGCAGCCCAGGGACAGGGGGGGATGGCTACACCTTC	CASSPGTGGDGYTF	.	TRBD1	TRBJ1-2	TRBV5-1
TGCGCCAGCAGTGAGAAGGACAGGGGCCAAGAGACCCAGTACTTC	CASSEKDRGQETQYF	.	TRBD1	TRBJ2-5	TRBV10-2
TGTGCCAGCAGCGTAGGGAGGGGTCAAACCTACGAGCAGTACTTC	CASSVGRGQTYEQYF	.	.	TRBJ2-7	TRBV9
TGTGCCAGCACCGAAAGGCAGGGGTACTATGGCTACACCTTC	CASTERQGYYGYTF	.	.	TRBJ1-2	TRBV6-5
TGTGCCAGCAGCGTGGGAGGCCAGCGAGGGGAGACCCAGTACTTC	CASSVGGQRGETQYF	.	.	TRBJ2-5	TRBV9
TGCAGCGTTGACGCGGCCTCGGGGGAGGATCTTGATGGCTACACCTTC	CSVDAASGEDLDGYTF	.	.	TRBJ1-2	TRBV29-1
TGTGCCAGCAGCGTAGGCGGCCAGCTCATGAACACTGAAGCTTTCTTT	CASSVGGQLMNTEAFF	.	.	TRBJ1-1	TRBV9
TGCGCCAGCAGTGAACCGGGACAGGGGATAACGGGCTACACCTTC	CASSEPGQGITGYTF	.	TRBD1	TRBJ1-2	TRBV10-2
TGCAGCGTTATCAGGGGCCCGGGCGAGCAGTACTTC	CSVIRGPGEQYF	few	.	TRBJ2-7	TRBV29-1
TGCGCCAGCAGCTACGCGGGGCAAAGCACAGATACGCAGTATTTT	CASSYAGQSTDTQYF	.	.	TRBJ2-3	TRBV5-1
TGTGCCTGGAGCAACGTTTTAGGGGCTGAAGCTTTCTTT	CAWSNVLGAEAFF	.	.	TRBJ1-1	TRBV30
TGTGCCAGCAGCTTAGTACTTGGTGAGACCCAGTACTTC	CASSLVLGETQYF	.	.	TRBJ2-5	TRBV7-9
TGCGCCAGCAGCTTGGTGACAGAGAACACTGAAGCTTTCTTT	CASSLVTENTEAFF	.	.	TRBJ1-1	TRBV5-1
TGTGCCAGCAGCTTGGGGGGGGCTCCTCTAGCCAAAAACATTCAGTACTTC	CASSLGGAPLAKNIQYF	.	.	TRBJ2-4	TRBV11-2
TGTGCCAGCAGCCCCAATGCCGGGACAGGGAAACCGGAAGCTTTCTTT	CASSPNAGTGKPEAFF	.	TRBD1	TRBJ1-1	TRBV5-4
TGCGCCAGCAGCCCTTACTCCGGGGTAAGCACAGATACGCAGTATTTT	CASSPYSGVSTDTQYF	.	.	TRBJ2-3	TRBV4-3
TGCGCCAGCAGTCACGGGGGGGTCAAGGGTTGTGGCTACACCTTC	CASSHGGVKGCGYTF	.	.	TRBJ1-2	TRBV23-1
TGTGCCAGCACCCTGGGGCAAATCAATCAGCCCCAGCATTTT	CASTLGQINQPQHF	.	.	TRBJ1-5	TRBV2
TGTGCCAGCAGTGACAACAAAGAGACCCAGTACTTC	CASSDNKETQYF	.	.	TRBJ2-5	TRBV2
TGCGCCAGCAGCCAAGTTATCAGGGGCGATACGCAGTATTTT	CASSQVIRGDTQYF	.	.	TRBJ2-3	TRBV4-1
TGTGCCAGCAGCTTAGTAGCAGGGATATCTGTGGGATATGGCTACACCTTC	CASSLVAGISVGYGYTF	.	.	TRBJ1-2	TRBV7-3
TGTGCCAGCAGTCCGGGGGTTGGAAAACTGTTTTTT	CASSPGVGKLFF	few	.	TRBJ1-4	TRBV12-3/TRBV12-4
TGTGCCTGGAGTATTAGCGGGACGATCACAGATACGCAGTATTTT	CAWSISGTITDTQYF	.	TRBD2	TRBJ2-3	TRBV30